Listed below are T cell receptor beta chains from one sample, sequenced in a study of graft-versus-host responses after intestinal transplantation. Which antigens these TCRs recognize remains unknown. Measured with immunoSEQ multiplex PCR; TCRdb has only the in-frame clones, and not every one. The sample consists of around 100,000 clones, about 92% of them appearing once. Sequencing used unstimulated CD8+ T cells sorted from spleen or lymph node cells, obtained before transplant. The receptors were sampled from a human donor who was the organ donor for an intestinal transplant. The CDR3 runs from the conserved cysteine through the conserved F or W. D genes are given only for firm matches. Clone size, where shown, is once, few, many, or a class for clones that have expanded.

J | length | D | V | size | CDR3 | DNA
TRBJ2-3 | 15 | TRBD2 | TRBV30 | - | CAWGFGRISTDTQYF | TGTGCCTGGGGCTTCGGGAGGATTAGCACAGATACGCAGTATTTT
TRBJ2-7 | 11 | - | TRBV6-1 | - | CASGRIYEQYF | TGTGCCAGCGGACGGATCTACGAGCAGTACTTC
TRBJ2-1 | 16 | TRBD2 | TRBV28 | - | CASSYIAGTPYNEQFF | TGTGCCAGCAGTTACATAGCGGGGACCCCCTACAATGAGCAGTTCTTC
TRBJ2-6 | 20 | TRBD2 | TRBV6-9 | - | CASSYPGLAGGGSGANVLTF | TGTGCCAGCAGTTATCCCGGACTAGCGGGAGGTGGCTCTGGGGCCAACGTCCTGACTTTC
TRBJ1-1 | 16 | TRBD1 | TRBV6-6 | - | CASSYEGAGMNTEAFF | TGTGCCAGCAGTTACGAGGGGGCAGGGATGAACACTGAAGCTTTCTTT
TRBJ1-2 | 11 | - | TRBV29-1 | - | CSVQGAYGYTF | TGCAGCGTCCAGGGCGCTTATGGCTACACCTTC
TRBJ2-1 | 14 | TRBD2 | TRBV5-4 | - | CASSLVLADNEQFF | TGTGCCAGCAGCTTGGTTCTAGCGGACAATGAGCAGTTCTTC
TRBJ1-5 | 11 | - | TRBV28 | - | CASSDYQPQHF | TGTGCCAGCAGTGACTATCAGCCCCAGCATTTT
TRBJ1-2 | 12 | - | TRBV9 | - | CASSGSGFGYTF | TGTGCCAGCAGCGGCAGTGGTTTTGGCTACACCTTC
TRBJ1-1 | 15 | - | TRBV7-9 | - | CASSLGGNMNTEAFF | TGTGCCAGCAGCTTAGGCGGAAACATGAACACTGAAGCTTTCTTT
TRBJ1-1 | 13 | TRBD1 | TRBV30 | - | CAWIPGQGSEAFF | TGTGCCTGGATACCGGGACAGGGGTCTGAAGCTTTCTTT
TRBJ1-1 | 13 | - | TRBV4-3 | - | CASSPQNTGEAFF | TGCGCCAGCTCCCCCCAAAATACAGGTGAAGCTTTCTTT
TRBJ2-3 | 16 | - | TRBV30 | - | CATSGGFEWSTDTQYF | TGTGCCACCTCTGGGGGGTTTGAGTGGAGCACAGATACGCAGTATTTT
TRBJ2-1 | 18 | TRBD2 | TRBV28 | - | CASNGLGREFSSYNEQFF | TGTGCCAGCAATGGACTCGGGCGGGAGTTCAGCTCCTACAATGAGCAGTTCTTC
TRBJ2-1 | 14 | TRBD1 | TRBV5-6 | - | CASLQDRVGDEQFF | TGTGCCAGCCTTCAAGACAGGGTGGGGGATGAGCAGTTCTTC
TRBJ1-2 | 14 | TRBD1 | TRBV5-1 | - | CASSLEGGNYGYTF | TGCGCCAGCAGCTTGGAAGGGGGCAACTATGGCTACACCTTC
TRBJ2-7 | 16 | - | TRBV7-2 | - | CASSALGGEGGDEQYF | TGTGCCAGCAGCGCGTTGGGCGGGGAGGGGGGGGACGAGCAGTACTTC
TRBJ1-1 | 10 | - | TRBV2 | - | CASRSTEAFF | TGTGCCAGCAGGAGCACTGAAGCTTTCTTT
TRBJ2-7 | 14 | TRBD1 | TRBV2 | - | CASSDPDRGREQYF | TGTGCCAGCAGTGATCCGGACAGGGGGCGCGAGCAGTACTTC
TRBJ2-5 | 17 | - | TRBV13 | - | CASSKGDGIRLRETQYF | TGTGCCAGCAGCAAGGGAGACGGAATCCGATTAAGGGAGACCCAGTACTTC
TRBJ1-1 | 13 | - | TRBV19 | - | CASSPGLHTEAFF | TGTGCCAGTAGTCCCGGACTTCACACTGAAGCTTTCTTT
TRBJ1-1 | 13 | - | TRBV2 | - | CASTGHPNTEAFF | TGTGCCAGCACCGGACACCCGAACACTGAAGCTTTCTTT
TRBJ2-2 | 18 | TRBD1 | TRBV7-6 | - | CASSFLARDRGHTGELFF | TGTGCCAGCAGCTTCCTCGCTCGGGACAGGGGCCACACCGGGGAGCTGTTTTTT
TRBJ1-1 | 11 | - | TRBV30 | - | CAWIRGTEAFF | TGTGCCTGGATCCGGGGCACTGAAGCTTTCTTT
TRBJ1-1 | 14 | - | TRBV29-1 | - | CSVEVEQGNTEAFF | TGCAGCGTTGAAGTGGAGCAGGGGAACACTGAAGCTTTCTTT
TRBJ2-1 | 15 | TRBD2 | TRBV4-1 | - | CASSPTSDSYNEQFF | TGCGCCAGCAGCCCCACTAGCGACTCCTACAATGAGCAGTTCTTC
TRBJ2-2 | 10 | - | TRBV2 | - | CASRTGELFF | TGTGCCAGCAGGACCGGGGAGCTGTTTTTT
TRBJ2-2 | 16 | - | TRBV6-5 | - | CASSYSGGTYTGELFF | TGTGCCAGCAGTTACTCTGGCGGGACCTACACCGGGGAGCTGTTTTTT
TRBJ1-5 | 15 | - | TRBV19 | once | CASSITGSSNQPQHF | TGTGCCAGTAGTATAACAGGGTCTAGCAATCAGCCCCAGCATTTT
TRBJ2-1 | 15 | - | TRBV5-4 | - | CASSSPGQGPLREFF | TGTGCCAGCAGCTCACCCGGTCAGGGCCCATTAAGGGAGTTCTTC
TRBJ2-2 | 13 | - | TRBV6-5 | - | CASSYGGTGELFF | TGTGCCAGCAGTTACGGGGGCACCGGGGAGCTGTTTTTT
TRBJ2-3 | 14 | - | TRBV11-2 | once | CASSLEDLADTQYF | TGTGCCAGCAGCTTAGAGGATCTAGCAGATACGCAGTATTTT
TRBJ1-1 | 12 | - | TRBV7-9 | - | CASSFGDTEAFF | TGTGCCAGCAGCTTCGGGGACACTGAAGCTTTCTTT
TRBJ1-1 | 18 | - | TRBV19 | - | CASRQRARRSFGNTEAFF | TGTGCCAGTAGGCAGAGGGCCCGGAGGTCCTTCGGAAACACTGAAGCTTTCTTT
TRBJ2-2 | 15 | - | TRBV6-5 | - | CASSYSTRGAGELFF | TGTGCCAGCAGTTACTCGACCAGGGGGGCCGGGGAGCTGTTTTTT
TRBJ1-3 | 16 | - | TRBV2 | once | CASSESTAGDGNTIYF | TGTGCCAGCAGTGAATCGACAGCGGGGGACGGAAACACCATATATTTT
TRBJ2-7 | 13 | - | TRBV15 | - | CATSRDLSYEQYF | TGTGCCACCAGCAGAGATCTATCCTACGAGCAGTACTTC
TRBJ1-3 | 16 | TRBD1 | TRBV6-1 | - | CASSDHGQGGRNTIYF | TGTGCCAGCAGTGACCATGGACAGGGAGGAAGAAACACCATATATTTT
TRBJ2-1 | 14 | - | TRBV19 | - | CASSQDSGYNEQFF | TGTGCCAGTAGTCAGGACAGCGGCTACAATGAGCAGTTCTTC
TRBJ1-1 | 17 | - | TRBV5-1 | - | CANTRPGRPNSNTEAFF | TGCGCCAACACCAGACCGGGACGGCCTAACTCGAACACTGAAGCTTTCTTT
TRBJ2-5 | 15 | TRBD2 | TRBV19 | - | CASSLSGRPGETQYF | TGTGCCAGTAGTCTTAGCGGGAGACCGGGGGAGACCCAGTACTTC
TRBJ2-1 | 16 | TRBD1 | TRBV9 | - | CASSGLGQGTYNEQFF | TGTGCCAGCAGCGGCCTGGGACAGGGGACCTACAATGAGCAGTTCTTC
TRBJ1-2 | 14 | - | TRBV15 | - | CATSNNQGLYGYTF | TGTGCCACCAGCAATAATCAGGGGCTCTATGGCTACACCTTC
TRBJ2-7 | 14 | - | TRBV4-3 | - | CASSLDIGSYEQYF | TGCGCCAGCAGCCTTGACATTGGCTCCTACGAGCAGTACTTC
TRBJ2-7 | 14 | TRBD2 | TRBV19 | once | CASGTSGRSYEQYF | TGTGCCAGTGGGACTAGCGGGAGAAGCTACGAGCAGTACTTC
TRBJ2-7 | 13 | TRBD1 | TRBV13 | - | CASSSGTGSEQYF | TGTGCCAGCAGCTCCGGGACAGGGAGCGAGCAGTACTTC
TRBJ1-2 | 13 | TRBD1 | TRBV27 | - | CASSLIGGHGYTF | TGTGCCAGCAGTTTGATAGGGGGCCATGGCTACACCTTC
TRBJ1-2 | 13 | - | TRBV6-5 | once | CASSYGGNYGYTF | TGTGCCAGCAGTTACGGAGGGAACTATGGCTACACCTTC
TRBJ1-5 | 13 | - | TRBV27 | - | CASSLSGNQPQHF | TGTGCCAGCAGTTTATCTGGGAATCAGCCCCAGCATTTT
TRBJ1-4 | 15 | TRBD1 | TRBV27 | - | CASTHRGDRVEKLFF | TGTGCCAGCACCCATAGAGGAGACAGGGTCGAAAAACTGTTTTTT
TRBJ2-7 | 16 | TRBD2 | TRBV7-9 | - | CASSLVLGRGAYEQYF | TGTGCCAGCAGCTTGGTCCTTGGGCGGGGGGCTTACGAGCAGTACTTC
TRBJ1-5 | 12 | - | TRBV2 | - | CASSEFVEPQHF | TGTGCCAGCAGTGAATTCGTGGAGCCCCAGCATTTT
TRBJ1-3 | 14 | TRBD1 | TRBV6-6 | - | CASSSGGSGNTIYF | TGTGCCAGCAGTTCAGGGGGCTCTGGAAACACCATATATTTT
TRBJ1-1 | 16 | - | TRBV27 | - | CASSSYSGGVNTEAFF | TGTGCCAGCAGCTCTTACTCCGGGGGGGTCAACACTGAAGCTTTCTTT
TRBJ2-7 | 12 | - | TRBV6-6 | - | CASSYSGGEQYF | TGTGCCAGCAGTTACTCAGGGGGCGAGCAGTACTTC